The 25 T cell receptor beta chains reported below all come from one sample, sequenced in a study of T cell responses to AZD1222 COVID-19 vaccine. Libraries were prepared by immunoSEQ multiplex PCR; TCRdb keeps only in-frame clonotypes and omits some of them. The table includes some 80,000 clones, approximately 90% detected once. The sequencing here drew on peripheral blood, taken 28 days after the second AZD1222 dose. The receptors come from an adult who received the AZD1222 COVID-19 vaccine.

The rearrangement uses TRBV4-2 and TRBJ1-2, with no clear D. CDR1 and CDR2 from the germline V gene are LGHNA and YNFKEQ. CDR3 length: 16 amino acids. V shed 0 bases and J shed 0 bases, with 11 bases lying between them. CDR3 sequence (DNA): TGTGCCAGCAGCCAAGATTTGTTAGCCCCTAACTATGGCTACACCTTC. As protein: CASSQDLLAPNYGYTF.

The CDR3 spells CASSHTGLQPTGYTF. The DNA of the CDR3 is TGCGCCAGCAGCCACACAGGGCTACAACCGACTGGCTACACCTTC. The chain links TRBV4-3 to TRBJ1-2; D possibly corresponds to TRBD1 (6 bases). Looked up from germline, CDR1 is LGHNA and CDR2 is YSLEER. CDR3 length equals 15 residues. Trimming left V 3 bases short and J 7 bases short, with 18 bases between.

The rearrangement uses TRBV5-1 and TRBJ2-3, with D perhaps matching TRBD2 (6 bases). V was clipped by 4 bases and J by 1 base, with 13 bases between them. Germline V CDR1 and CDR2: SGHRS, YFSETQ. The CDR3 is 15 residues long. CDR3 nucleotide sequence: TGCGCCAGCAGCCCAAGCGGGTCCCGCACAGATACGCAGTATTTT. This encodes CASSPSGSRTDTQYF.

V usage is TRBV5-1 and J usage is TRBJ2-3; 15 bases are a match to TRBD2. The CDR3 consists of 17 residues. V trimming: 5 bases; J trimming: 1 base; junction bases outside the gene matches: 5. Germline CDR1 SGHRS, CDR2 YFSETQ. CDR3 in DNA: TGCGCCAGCAGGCCGGGACTAGCGGGGGGAGGCACAGATACGCAGTATTTT. Translation gives CASRPGLAGGGTDTQYF.

This chain uses TRBV12-3 or TRBV12-4 with TRBJ1-2; 10 nucleotides agree with TRBD1. With V trimmed by 6 bases and J by 4 bases, 2 bases remained unmatched. CDR3 length equals 13 residues. The CDR3 region has the DNA TGTGCCAGCAGGGGACAGGGGATCTATGGCTACACCTTC. Translated: CASRGQGIYGYTF.

This clone was observed a few times. This sequence joins TRBV10-3 and TRBJ1-2, with D uncertain. Looked up from germline, CDR1 is ENHRY and CDR2 is SYGVKD. This CDR3 spans 12 amino acids. V lost 8 bases and J lost 2, with 9 bases in between. CDR3 sequence (DNA): TGTGCCATCTCGGGAGCCAACTATGGCTACACCTTC. It translates to CAISGANYGYTF.

This chain connects TRBV9 to TRBJ2-5; 9 nucleotides match TRBD2. Unmatched junction bases numbered 11, after V lost 3 bases and J lost 5 bases. The CDR3 runs 16 residues. Germline V CDR1 and CDR2: SGDLS, YYNGEE. The CDR3 region has the DNA TGTGCCAGCAGCGCTCCGGCGGGACTAGCTGTGGAGACCCAGTACTTC. Translation: CASSAPAGLAVETQYF.

J is TRBJ1-2 and V is TRBV5-6; 7 positions agree with TRBD1. The V gene end was trimmed by 2 bases and the J gene end by 0 bases; junction bases not matched to a gene: 4. The CDR3 totals 15 residues. The germline CDR1 and CDR2 sequences are SGHDT and YYEEEE. Written as DNA, the CDR3 is TGTGCCAGCAGCTTACTTGACAGGGCTAACTATGGCTACACCTTC. Translation: CASSLLDRANYGYTF.

This chain joins TRBV2 and TRBJ1-2; 7 bases align to TRBD1. CDR3 length: 13 amino acids. CDR1 is SNHLY and CDR2 is FYNNEI in the germline V gene. The J segment lost 2 bases and the V segment lost 7 bases, leaving 4 bases of the junction unmatched. CDR3 nucleotides: TGTGCCAGCACCCAGGGGGGGAACTATGGCTACACCTTC. Protein sequence: CASTQGGNYGYTF.

The rearrangement links TRBV11-2 to TRBJ1-4; possible D gene TRBD1, 6 bases. The CDR3 contains 14 residues. V was cut by 4 bases and J by 8 bases, with 14 bases left in between. The germline V gene encodes CDR1 SGHAT and CDR2 FQNNGV. CDR3 DNA sequence: TGTGCCAGCAGCTCTCCGGGGGCGGGAGAAAAACTGTTTTTT. It is translated as CASSSPGAGEKLFF.

This chain joins TRBV4-2 and TRBJ2-1; 10 bases fit TRBD2. CDR3 size: 18 residues. The ends lost 2 bases at V and 7 bases at J; junction bases unmatched: 14. The germline CDR1 and CDR2 sequences are LGHNA and YNFKEQ. The chain's CDR3 is CASSQPGLATQRWNEQFF. The CDR3 coding sequence is TGTGCCAGCAGCCAACCGGGACTAGCGACCCAACGTTGGAATGAGCAGTTCTTC.

The V gene is TRBV18, the J gene TRBJ2-3; D may correspond to TRBD1 or TRBD2 (5 bases each). The CDR3 loop spans 15 amino acids. Germline V gives CDR1 KGHSH, CDR2 LQKENI. V was pared by 8 bases and J by 6 bases, with 21 bases between. CDR3 DNA sequence: TGTGCCAGCACGGGACCGGACTGGAACTCTGATACGCAGTATTTT. Protein: CASTGPDWNSDTQYF. Combining the CDR3 with reference TRBV18 and TRBJ2-3 gives the whole variable domain NAGVMQNPRHLVRRRGQEARLRCSPMKGHSHVYWYRQLPEEGLKFMVYLQKENIIDESGMPKERFSAEFPKEGPSILRIQQVVRGDSAAYFCASTGPDWNSDTQYFGPGTRLTVL.

The chain combines TRBV7-2 with TRBJ2-7, with a tentative D call TRBD1 (5 bases). Germline CDR1 SGHTA, CDR2 FQGNSA. The CDR3 runs 15 residues. Trimming removed 0 bases from V and 5 bases from J, with 14 bases in between. CDR3 region: CASSLAARGNDEQYF. CDR3 sequence (DNA): TGTGCCAGCAGCTTAGCCGCTAGGGGCAACGACGAGCAGTACTTC.

The chain uses TRBV3-1 (or the pseudogene TRBV3-2) and TRBJ1-6; D unresolved. CDR3 length: 16 residues. Looked up from germline, CDR1 is LGHDT and CDR2 is YNNKEL (reference sequence). Trimming took 2 bases from V and 7 from J, leaving 15 bases between them. The CDR3 DNA follows: TGTGCCAGCAGCCAAACTGTCTGGGCGGAAAATTCACCCCTCCACTTT. The encoded protein is CASSQTVWAENSPLHF.

The V gene is TRBV6-5, the J gene TRBJ2-1, with D uncertain. This CDR3 spans 13 amino acids. The germline V gene has CDR1 MNHEY and CDR2 SVGAGI. With 10 bases removed from V and 4 bases from J, the gap between germline ends came to 14 bases. CDR3 DNA: TGTGCCACCCACCCGGTGGATTACAATGAGCAGTTCTTC. Translated: CATHPVDYNEQFF.

V and J are TRBV5-4 and TRBJ1-2; D unresolved. V was trimmed by 5 bases and J by 5 bases, leaving 10 bases between them. The CDR3 contains 12 residues. Per germline, CDR1 SGHNT and CDR2 YYREEE (reference sequence). The CDR3 coding sequence is TGTGCCAGCAGTTCAGAGTCGTATGGCTACACCTTC. It yields the protein CASSSESYGYTF. The complete variable domain, with remaining parts taken from reference TRBV5-4 and TRBJ1-2, reads ETGVTQSPTHLIKTRGQQVTLRCSSQSGHNTVSWYQQALGQGPQFIFQYYREEENGRGNFPPRFSGLQFPNYSSELNVNALELDDSALYLCASSSESYGYTFGSGTRLTVV.

This chain connects TRBV19 to TRBJ1-5; a weak D match, TRBD1 (6 bases). The CDR3 is made up of 15 amino acids. From germline, CDR1 is LNHDA and CDR2 SQIVND (reference sequence). Trimming left V 7 bases short and J 3 bases short, with 16 bases between. The CDR3 region is CASKVDRIVNQPQHF. In DNA form, the CDR3 reads TGTGCCAGTAAAGTAGACAGGATTGTCAATCAGCCCCAGCATTTT.

This chain connects TRBV24-1 to TRBJ1-1; 7 nucleotides align to TRBD1. Germline CDR1 reads KGHDR; CDR2 reads SFDVKD. V shed 1 base, J shed 11 bases, and the junction held 6 bases outside the gene matches. The CDR3 totals 13 residues. The CDR3 is CATSDFSTGLAFF. The CDR3 DNA sequence: TGTGCCACCAGTGATTTCTCGACAGGGCTGGCTTTCTTT.

This rearrangement joins TRBV5-4 to TRBJ2-1; 15 positions agree with TRBD2. This CDR3 is built from 19 residues. Trimming took 4 bases from V and 0 from J; bases not matched to a gene: 8. CDR1 is SGHNT and CDR2 is YYREEE in the germline V gene (reference sequence). CDR3 in amino acids: CASSHGTSGGKSSYNEQFF. The CDR3 DNA is TGTGCCAGCAGCCACGGGACTAGCGGGGGGAAGAGCTCCTACAATGAGCAGTTCTTC.

This sequence joins TRBV13 and TRBJ1-4; D not certain. This CDR3 is built from 14 residues. Trimming removed 1 base at V and 7 bases at J, with 10 bases between. CDR1 is PRHDT, CDR2 FYEKMQ, per germline (reference sequence). CDR3 in amino acids: CASSLATAPEKLFF. In DNA form, the CDR3 reads TGTGCCAGCAGCTTAGCCACGGCGCCTGAAAAACTGTTTTTT.

V usage is TRBV3-1 (or the pseudogene TRBV3-2) and J usage is TRBJ2-1, with 11 bases aligning to TRBD2. Unmatched junction bases numbered 3, after V lost 1 base and J lost 4 bases. CDR3 length: 16 residues. CDR1 LGHDT and CDR2 YNNKEL come from the germline V gene (reference sequence). This CDR3 reads CASSQVRLAGYNEQFF. In DNA, the CDR3 is TGTGCCAGCAGCCAAGTTCGACTAGCGGGGTACAATGAGCAGTTCTTC.

This sequence joins TRBV11-2 and TRBJ2-4, with unresolved D. V was cut by 3 bases and J by 8 bases, with 11 bases left in between. The CDR3 is 13 amino acids. Germline lookup yields CDR1 SGHAT and CDR2 FQNNGV. The CDR3 here is CASSFGQLDIQYF. The CDR3 bases are TGTGCCAGCAGCTTTGGGCAATTGGACATTCAGTACTTC.

This chain joins TRBV4-1 and TRBJ2-7; D remains unclear. The germline CDR1 and CDR2 sequences are MGHRA and YSYEKL. The CDR3 is 13 residues long. Trimming cost V 3 bases and J 4 bases, with 10 bases left between them. The CDR3 sequence: CASSHPSQYEQYF. The CDR3 region has the DNA TGCGCCAGCAGCCACCCTTCTCAATACGAGCAGTACTTC.

This CDR3 reads CASSPGQGARYGYTF. The CDR3 nucleotides are TGCGCCAGCAGCCCGGGACAGGGGGCGCGGTATGGCTACACCTTC. The chain uses TRBV4-1 and TRBJ1-2; 12 nucleotides align to TRBD1. Germline values: CDR1 MGHRA, CDR2 YSYEKL. Unmatched junction bases numbered 5, after V lost 4 bases and J lost 5 bases. This CDR3 has 15 residues.

The chain uses TRBV2 and TRBJ2-2; D may match TRBD1 or TRBD2 (5 bases each). This CDR3 is built from 16 residues. Germline CDR1 SNHLY, CDR2 FYNNEI. V lost 5 bases and J 3 bases, leaving 16 bases between the germline ends. CDR3 sequence: CASSPDRGVDTGELFF. The CDR3 region has the DNA TGTGCCAGCAGTCCTGACCGGGGCGTGGACACCGGGGAGCTGTTTTTT.